One and the same sample provided the 14 T cell receptor beta chains below, sequenced in a study of shared clonotypes between healthy human individuals. The data were produced by immunoSEQ multiplex PCR, yet TCRdb's version contains in-frame clones alone and is incomplete. The table lists approximately 2.4 million clones, under 97% of them singletons. Sequencing used naive CD4+ T cells sorted from blood. The sample's subset: CD45RA+ positively selected. These receptors all stem from a man between 18 and 29 years old in good health.

V gene TRBV10-2 combines with J gene TRBJ2-3, with 11 bases that match TRBD2. The CDR3 runs to 16 residues. Germline V lookup: CDR1 WSHSY, CDR2 SAAADI. Germline trimming cut 7 bases from V and 2 bases from J; bases unmatched to any gene: 8. This chain's CDR3 is CASINIAGGNTDTQYF. DNA for the CDR3: TGCGCCAGCATCAACATAGCGGGGGGGAACACAGATACGCAGTATTTT.

This chain uses TRBV28 with TRBJ1-2; perhaps TRBD1 as D (5 bases). The CDR3 sequence is 14 residues long. The germline gives CDR1 MDHEN, CDR2 SYDVKM. V shed 5 bases and J shed 3 bases, with 13 bases lying between them. CDR3 sequence (DNA): TGTGCCAGCAGTCCCTCCGGGACGGACTATGGCTACACCTTC. It encodes CASSPSGTDYGYTF.

For this clone: Within the sample, other DNA sequences also encode this same CDR3. The gene calls are TRBV5-1 and TRBJ2-5; 14 bases align to TRBD2. Looked up from germline, CDR1 is SGHRS and CDR2 is YFSETQ. The CDR3 runs 16 residues. Trimming took 3 bases from V and 2 from J; bases not matched to a gene: 3. CDR3 nucleotides: TGCGCCAGCAGCTCCGGACTAGCGGGGGGTCAAGAGACCCAGTACTTC. Amino acid sequence: CASSSGLAGGQETQYF. Filled out from reference TRBV5-1 and TRBJ2-5, the complete variable domain reads KAGVTQTPRYLIKTRGQQVTLSCSPISGHRSVSWYQQTPGQGLQFLFEYFSETQRNKGNFPGRFSGRQFSNSRSEMNVSTLELGDSALYLCASSSGLAGGQETQYFGPGTRLLVL.

The chain employs TRBV5-1 and TRBJ2-7, with D tentatively TRBD1 or TRBD2 (7 bases each). V lost 5 bases to trimming and J lost 2 bases, with 17 bases between them. The CDR3 sequence is 15 residues long. Germline lookup yields CDR1 SGHRS and CDR2 YFSETQ. The CDR3 nucleotides read TGCGCCAGCAGGGGAGGGACAGCCACCCCCTACGAGCAGTACTTC. Translation gives CASRGGTATPYEQYF.

J is TRBJ2-7 and V is TRBV10-3; the match to TRBD2 covers 12 bases. J lost 1 base, V lost 5 bases, and 3 bases had no gene match. CDR3 length: 15 residues. Per germline, CDR1 ENHRY and CDR2 SYGVKD. CDR3 nucleotides: TGTGCCATCAGTAGAGGACTAGCGGGATCCTACGAGCAGTACTTC. Translated, it gives CAISRGLAGSYEQYF.

This clone was recorded only once. V gene TRBV6-1 combines with J gene TRBJ1-1, with D possibly matching TRBD1 (5 bases). CDR1 and CDR2 from the germline V gene are MNHNS and SASEGT. V was shortened by 8 bases and J by 1 base, with 17 bases between the two germline ends. The CDR3 has 15 residues. The CDR3 spells CASWGVGQGNTEAFF. For the CDR3, the DNA is TGTGCCAGCTGGGGGGTGGGGCAGGGGAACACTGAAGCTTTCTTT.

The rearrangement joins TRBV7-2 to TRBJ2-5; D might be TRBD1 or TRBD2, each matching 6 bases. CDR3 length: 14 amino acids. CDR1 is SGHTA, CDR2 FQGNSA, per germline. Trimming removed 5 bases from V and 4 bases from J, with 14 bases in between. The CDR3 DNA reads TGTGCCAGCAGCCCAAGAGGAGGGGGAGAGACCCAGTACTTC. Translated: CASSPRGGGETQYF. The full variable domain, with the rest looked up from reference TRBV7-2 and TRBJ2-5, is GAGVSQSPSNKVTEKGKDVELRCDPISGHTALYWYRQSLGQGLEFLIYFQGNSAPDKSGLPSDRFSAERTGGSVSTLTIQRTQQEDSAVYLCASSPRGGGETQYFGPGTRLLVL.

This chain joins TRBV11-1 and TRBJ2-6; no definite D call. Germline-derived CDR1 and CDR2 are SGHAT and FQDESV (reference sequence). CDR3 length equals 13 residues. Between the trimmed V and J ends, which lost 3 bases and 3 bases, there was a span of 3 bases. CDR3 sequence reads: CASSFDGANVLTF. CDR3 DNA: TGTGCCAGCAGCTTCGATGGGGCCAACGTCCTGACTTTC. Drawing the rest from reference TRBV11-1 and TRBJ2-6, the complete variable domain is EAEVAQSPRYKITEKSQAVAFWCDPISGHATLYWYRQILGQGPELLVQFQDESVVDDSQLPKDRFSAERLKGVDSTLKIQPAELGDSAMYLCASSFDGANVLTFGAGSRLTVL.

The chain couples TRBV7-9 to TRBJ2-3, with 9 bases lining up with TRBD1. The CDR3 runs 17 residues. Germline CDR1 is SEHNR and CDR2 is FQNEAQ (reference sequence). CDR3 protein: CAIQGAGGELRTDTQYF. The CDR3 region has the DNA TGTGCGATACAGGGGGCAGGGGGCGAACTTCGCACAGATACGCAGTATTTT.

V usage is TRBV6-6 and J usage is TRBJ1-5; TRBD1 agrees at 7 bases. The V gene end was trimmed by 6 bases and the J gene end by 6 bases; junction bases not matched to a gene: 2. The CDR3 has 12 amino acids. Germline V gene lookup returns CDR1 MNHNY and CDR2 SVGAGI (reference sequence). CDR3 in amino acids: CASRQGGQPQHF. CDR3 bases: TGTGCCAGCAGGCAGGGGGGTCAGCCCCAGCATTTT.

The chain combines TRBV5-1 with TRBJ2-1, with 11 bases matching TRBD2. With 2 bases clipped from V and 6 bases from J, the junction kept 4 bases outside the gene matches. The CDR3 runs 15 residues. Germline V lookup: CDR1 SGHRS, CDR2 YFSETQ. The CDR3 DNA reads TGCGCCAGCAGCTTCGTAGCGGGGGGGCGCAATGAGCAGTTCTTC. Its translation: CASSFVAGGRNEQFF.

The CDR3 loop reads CASNRRGNEKLFF. In nucleotides, the CDR3 is TGTGCCAGTAATCGGCGGGGGAATGAAAAACTGTTTTTT. V usage is TRBV19 and J usage is TRBJ1-4, with D possibly matching TRBD1 (5 bases). Trimming removed 7 bases at V and 5 bases at J, with 11 bases between. CDR3 size: 13 residues. Germline CDR1 is LNHDA and CDR2 is SQIVND (reference sequence).

The DNA for the CDR3 is TGCGCCAGCAGTGAGTCACAGGACTATGGCTACACCTTC. Translating it yields CASSESQDYGYTF. The genes are TRBV10-1 and TRBJ1-2; D possibly corresponds to TRBD1 (5 bases). The CDR3 sequence is 13 residues long. Germline V CDR1 and CDR2: WNHNN, SYGVQD (reference sequence). The V end lost 0 bases, the J end lost 3 bases, and 5 bases lay between the germline ends.

This rearrangement joins TRBV5-6 to TRBJ2-1; TRBD1 agrees at 9 bases. Losses at the gene ends were 3 bases for V and 7 bases for J; bases not matched to a gene: 11. The CDR3 covers 16 residues. The V gene's germline CDR1 is SGHDT and CDR2 YYEEEE. In nucleotides, the CDR3 is TGTGCCAGCAGCTGGGCTACAGGGGGCGAGGTAAATGAGCAGTTCTTC. Encoded protein: CASSWATGGEVNEQFF.